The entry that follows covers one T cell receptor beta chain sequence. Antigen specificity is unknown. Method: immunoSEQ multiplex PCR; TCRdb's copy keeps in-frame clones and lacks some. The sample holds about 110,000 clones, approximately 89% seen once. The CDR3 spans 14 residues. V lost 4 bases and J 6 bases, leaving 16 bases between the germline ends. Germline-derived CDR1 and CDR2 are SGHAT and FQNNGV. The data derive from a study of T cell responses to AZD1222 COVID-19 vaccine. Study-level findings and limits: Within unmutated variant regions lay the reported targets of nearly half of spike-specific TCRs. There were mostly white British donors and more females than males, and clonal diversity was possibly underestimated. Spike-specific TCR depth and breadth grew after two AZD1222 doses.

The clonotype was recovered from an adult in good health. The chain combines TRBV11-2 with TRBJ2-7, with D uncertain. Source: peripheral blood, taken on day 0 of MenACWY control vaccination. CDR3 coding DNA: TGTGCCAGCAGCTCTAACCCGGCACCGATCGAGCAGTACTTC. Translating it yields CASSSNPAPIEQYF.